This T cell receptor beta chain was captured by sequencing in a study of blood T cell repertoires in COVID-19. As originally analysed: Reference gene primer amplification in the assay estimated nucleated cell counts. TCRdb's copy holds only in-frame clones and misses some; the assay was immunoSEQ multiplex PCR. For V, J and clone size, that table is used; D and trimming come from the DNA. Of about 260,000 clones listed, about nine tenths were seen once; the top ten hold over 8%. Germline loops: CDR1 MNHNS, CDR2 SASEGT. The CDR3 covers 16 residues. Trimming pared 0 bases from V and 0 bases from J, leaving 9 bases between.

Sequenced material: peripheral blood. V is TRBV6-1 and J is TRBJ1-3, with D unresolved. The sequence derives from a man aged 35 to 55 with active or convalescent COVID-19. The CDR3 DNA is TGTGCCAGCAGTGAAGCTAGGTGGAGCTCTGGAAACACCATATATTTT. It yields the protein CASSEARWSSGNTIYF.